The sequence of this TCR beta chain was determined in a study of cytomegalovirus exposure and HLA in healthy donors. The PCR made use of 60 Vbeta and 13 Jbeta primers. The method was immunoSEQ multiplex PCR; TCRdb's version includes in-frame clones alone and lacks a portion of them. The profile covers around 140,000 clones, with over 70% appearing a single time and around 4.1% taken by the ten largest. The CDR3 length is 15 residues. The germline CDR1 and CDR2 sequences are SGHAT and FQNNGV. The germline V and J ends were trimmed by 1 base and 6 bases, with 10 bases remaining between them. This clone was recorded once. Its antigen is not identified. The study's findings and limits: It was reported in a later analysis that an Asian-associated ancestry cluster showed fewer N-insertions than the roughly 620-donor mean.

The sequence was collected from a man between 35 and 55 years old in good health and CMV-seronegative. The gene calls are TRBV11-2 and TRBJ1-6, with a weak D call TRBD1 (5 bases). Sequencing was done on a sample of PBMCs. CDR3 in amino acids: CASSLVQGSNSPLHF. CDR3 in DNA: TGTGCCAGCAGCTTAGTCCAGGGTTCTAATTCACCCCTCCACTTT. Drawing the rest from reference TRBV11-2 and TRBJ1-6, the complete variable domain is EAGVAQSPRYKIIEKRQSVAFWCNPISGHATLYWYQQILGQGPKLLIQFQNNGVVDDSQLPKDRFSAERLKGVDSTLKIQPAKLEDSAVYLCASSLVQGSNSPLHFGNGTRLTVT.